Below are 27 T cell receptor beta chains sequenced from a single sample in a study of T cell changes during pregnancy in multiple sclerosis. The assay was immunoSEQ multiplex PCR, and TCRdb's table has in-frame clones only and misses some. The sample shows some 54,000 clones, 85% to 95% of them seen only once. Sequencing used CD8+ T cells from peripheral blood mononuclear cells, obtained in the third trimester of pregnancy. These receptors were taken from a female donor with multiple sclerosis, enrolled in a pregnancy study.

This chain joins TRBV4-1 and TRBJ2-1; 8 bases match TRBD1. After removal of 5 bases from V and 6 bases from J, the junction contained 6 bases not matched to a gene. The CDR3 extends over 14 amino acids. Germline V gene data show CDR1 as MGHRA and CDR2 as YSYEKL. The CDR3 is CASSDNDRGNEQFF. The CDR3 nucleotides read TGCGCCAGCAGCGATAACGACAGGGGCAATGAGCAGTTCTTC.

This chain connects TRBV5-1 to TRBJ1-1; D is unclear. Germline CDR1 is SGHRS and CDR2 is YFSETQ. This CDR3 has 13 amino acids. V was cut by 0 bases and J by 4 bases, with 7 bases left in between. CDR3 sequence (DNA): TGCGCCAGCAGCTTGGAAGAGAGCACTGAAGCTTTCTTT. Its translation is CASSLEESTEAFF. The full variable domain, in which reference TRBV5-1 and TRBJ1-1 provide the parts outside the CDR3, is KAGVTQTPRYLIKTRGQQVTLSCSPISGHRSVSWYQQTPGQGLQFLFEYFSETQRNKGNFPGRFSGRQFSNSRSEMNVSTLELGDSALYLCASSLEESTEAFFGQGTRLTVV.

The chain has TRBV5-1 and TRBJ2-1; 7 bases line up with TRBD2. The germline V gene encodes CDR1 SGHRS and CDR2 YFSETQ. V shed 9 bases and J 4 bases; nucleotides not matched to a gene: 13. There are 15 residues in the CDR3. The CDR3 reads CATSFSAGIYNEQFF. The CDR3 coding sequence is TGCGCCACATCTTTTTCAGCGGGAATTTACAATGAGCAGTTCTTC. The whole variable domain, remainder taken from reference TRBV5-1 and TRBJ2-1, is KAGVTQTPRYLIKTRGQQVTLSCSPISGHRSVSWYQQTPGQGLQFLFEYFSETQRNKGNFPGRFSGRQFSNSRSEMNVSTLELGDSALYLCATSFSAGIYNEQFFGPGTRLTVL.

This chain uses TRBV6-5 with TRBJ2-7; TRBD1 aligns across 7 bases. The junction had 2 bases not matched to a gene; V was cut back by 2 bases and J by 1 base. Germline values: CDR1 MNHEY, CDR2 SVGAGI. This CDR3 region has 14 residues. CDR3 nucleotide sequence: TGTGCCAGCAGTTACCCGACAGGGTCCTACGAGCAGTACTTC. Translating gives CASSYPTGSYEQYF.

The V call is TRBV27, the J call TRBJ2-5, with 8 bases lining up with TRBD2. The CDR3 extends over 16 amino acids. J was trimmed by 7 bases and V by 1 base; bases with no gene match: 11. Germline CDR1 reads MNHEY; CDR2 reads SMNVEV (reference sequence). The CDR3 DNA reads TGTGCCAGCAGTTTATACCCGGTCGTTAGCGGGGCGACCCAGTACTTC. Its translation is CASSLYPVVSGATQYF.

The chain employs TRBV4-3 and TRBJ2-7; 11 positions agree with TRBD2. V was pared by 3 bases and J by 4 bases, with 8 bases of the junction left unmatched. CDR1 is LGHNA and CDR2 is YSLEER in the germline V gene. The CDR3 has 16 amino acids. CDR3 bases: TGCGCCAGCAGCCAGGACGGGACTAGCGGACTTTACGAGCAGTACTTC. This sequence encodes CASSQDGTSGLYEQYF.

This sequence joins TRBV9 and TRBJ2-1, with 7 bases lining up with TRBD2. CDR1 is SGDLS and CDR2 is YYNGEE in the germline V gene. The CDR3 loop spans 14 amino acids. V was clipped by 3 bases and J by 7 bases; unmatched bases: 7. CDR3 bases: TGTGCCAGCAGCGCCGGGGGAGGGGCGAATGAGCAGTTCTTC. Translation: CASSAGGGANEQFF.

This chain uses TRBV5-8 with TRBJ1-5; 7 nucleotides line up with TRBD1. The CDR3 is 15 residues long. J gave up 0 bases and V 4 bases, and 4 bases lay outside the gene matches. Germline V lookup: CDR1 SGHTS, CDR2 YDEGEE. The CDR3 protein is CASSPGTDSNQPQHF. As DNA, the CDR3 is TGTGCCAGCAGCCCCGGGACAGATAGCAATCAGCCCCAGCATTTT.

The CDR3 nucleotides are TGTGCCAGCAGTGGGACCTGGGACAGCCCCTACGAGCAGTACTTC. Translated, it gives CASSGTWDSPYEQYF. V and J are TRBV2 and TRBJ2-7, with TRBD1 identical over 7 bases. Per germline, CDR1 SNHLY and CDR2 FYNNEI. This CDR3 region has 15 residues. V shed 4 bases and J 2 bases; nucleotides not matched to a gene: 8.

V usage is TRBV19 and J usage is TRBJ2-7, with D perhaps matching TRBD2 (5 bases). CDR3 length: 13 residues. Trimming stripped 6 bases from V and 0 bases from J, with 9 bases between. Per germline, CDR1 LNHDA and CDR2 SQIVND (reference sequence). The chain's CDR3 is CASRLGPSYEQYF. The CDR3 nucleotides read TGTGCCAGTAGACTAGGTCCCTCCTACGAGCAGTACTTC.

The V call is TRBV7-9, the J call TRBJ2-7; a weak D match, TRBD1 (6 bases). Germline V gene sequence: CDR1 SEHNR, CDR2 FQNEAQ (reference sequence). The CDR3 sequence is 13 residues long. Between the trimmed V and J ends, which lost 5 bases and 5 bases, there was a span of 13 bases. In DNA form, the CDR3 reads TGTGCCAGCAGCGGGCACAGGGCTGACGAGCAGTACTTC. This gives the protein CASSGHRADEQYF.

The CDR3 protein is CASSLGQGGFQPQHF. The CDR3 DNA is TGCGCCAGCAGCTTAGGACAGGGCGGGTTCCAGCCCCAGCATTTT. The genes are TRBV5-1 and TRBJ1-5, with 8 nucleotides matching TRBD1. CDR1 and CDR2 (germline): SGHRS, YFSETQ. Trimming at V came to 2 bases and at J to 7 bases, leaving 8 bases not matched to a gene. This CDR3 spans 15 amino acids.

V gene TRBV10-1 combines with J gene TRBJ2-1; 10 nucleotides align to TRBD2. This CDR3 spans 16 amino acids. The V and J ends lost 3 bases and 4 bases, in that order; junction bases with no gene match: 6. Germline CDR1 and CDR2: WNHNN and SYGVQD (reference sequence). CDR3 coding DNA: TGCGCCAGCAGTGACCTAGGACTAGCGGAGTACAATGAGCAGTTCTTC. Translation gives CASSDLGLAEYNEQFF.

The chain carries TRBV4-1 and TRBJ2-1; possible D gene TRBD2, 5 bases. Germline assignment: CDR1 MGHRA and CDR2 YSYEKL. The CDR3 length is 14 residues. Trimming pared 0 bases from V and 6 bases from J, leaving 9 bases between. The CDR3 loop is CASSQDGLANEQFF. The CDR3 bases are TGCGCCAGCAGCCAAGACGGTCTAGCCAATGAGCAGTTCTTC.

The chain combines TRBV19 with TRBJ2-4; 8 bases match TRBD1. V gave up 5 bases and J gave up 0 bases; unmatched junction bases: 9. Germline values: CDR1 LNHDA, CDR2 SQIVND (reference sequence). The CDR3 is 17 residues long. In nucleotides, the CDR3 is TGTGCCAGTAGTGCCACGACAGGGGTCATAGCCAAAAACATTCAGTACTTC. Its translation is CASSATTGVIAKNIQYF.

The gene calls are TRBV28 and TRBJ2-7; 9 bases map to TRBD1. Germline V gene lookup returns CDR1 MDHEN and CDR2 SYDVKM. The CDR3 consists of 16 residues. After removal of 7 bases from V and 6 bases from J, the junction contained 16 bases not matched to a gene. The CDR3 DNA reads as TGTGCCAGCATTACGGTGACGGGGACAGGGTTATTCGAGCAGTACTTC. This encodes CASITVTGTGLFEQYF.

This CDR3 is CASSLRGFSENTGELFF. The DNA for the CDR3 is TGTGCCAGCAGCCTCCGGGGTTTTTCGGAAAACACCGGGGAGCTGTTTTTT. The rearrangement joins TRBV11-2 to TRBJ2-2; tentative D call: TRBD2 (5 bases). V was trimmed by 5 bases and J by 2 bases, leaving 18 bases between them. Germline V gene data show CDR1 as SGHAT and CDR2 as FQNNGV. The CDR3 is made up of 17 amino acids.

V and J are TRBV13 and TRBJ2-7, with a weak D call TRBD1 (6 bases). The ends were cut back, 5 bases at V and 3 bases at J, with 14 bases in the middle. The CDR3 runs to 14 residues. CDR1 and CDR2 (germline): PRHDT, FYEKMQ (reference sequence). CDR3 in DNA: TGTGCCAGCAGCCCCTGGGGGCTTGGCTACGAGCAGTACTTC. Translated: CASSPWGLGYEQYF.

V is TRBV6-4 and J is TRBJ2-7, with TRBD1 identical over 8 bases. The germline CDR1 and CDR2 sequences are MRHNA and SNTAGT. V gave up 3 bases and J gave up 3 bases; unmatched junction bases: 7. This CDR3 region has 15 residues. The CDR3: CASSESSGGNYEQYF. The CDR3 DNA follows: TGTGCCAGCAGTGAATCATCAGGGGGCAACTACGAGCAGTACTTC.

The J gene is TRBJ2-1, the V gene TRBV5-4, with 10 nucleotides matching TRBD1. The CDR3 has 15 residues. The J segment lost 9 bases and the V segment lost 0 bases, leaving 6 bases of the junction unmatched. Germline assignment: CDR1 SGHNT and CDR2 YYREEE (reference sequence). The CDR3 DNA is TGTGCCAGCAGCTTGGGGACAGGGGGGAAGGGTGAGCAGTTCTTC. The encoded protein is CASSLGTGGKGEQFF. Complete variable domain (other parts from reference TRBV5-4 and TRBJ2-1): ETGVTQSPTHLIKTRGQQVTLRCSSQSGHNTVSWYQQALGQGPQFIFQYYREEENGRGNFPPRFSGLQFPNYSSELNVNALELDDSALYLCASSLGTGGKGEQFFGPGTRLTVL.

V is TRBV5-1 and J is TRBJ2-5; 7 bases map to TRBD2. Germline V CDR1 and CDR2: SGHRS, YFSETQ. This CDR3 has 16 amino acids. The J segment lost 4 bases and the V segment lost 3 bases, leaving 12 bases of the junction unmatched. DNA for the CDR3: TGCGCCAGCAGCTCATGGGAGGGCCGCGGGGGAGAGACCCAGTACTTC. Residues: CASSSWEGRGGETQYF.

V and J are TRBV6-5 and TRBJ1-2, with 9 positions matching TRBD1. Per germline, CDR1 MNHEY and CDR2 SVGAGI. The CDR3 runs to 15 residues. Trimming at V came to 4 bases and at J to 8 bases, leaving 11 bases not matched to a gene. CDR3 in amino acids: CASSSPGQGHQGYTF. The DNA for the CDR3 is TGTGCCAGCAGTTCCCCGGGACAGGGACACCAGGGCTACACCTTC.

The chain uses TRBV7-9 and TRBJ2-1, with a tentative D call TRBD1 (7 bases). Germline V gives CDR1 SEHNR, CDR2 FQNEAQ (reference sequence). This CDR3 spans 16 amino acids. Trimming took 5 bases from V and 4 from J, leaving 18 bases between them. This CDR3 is CASSPRDSTRYNEQFF. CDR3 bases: TGTGCCAGCAGCCCGCGGGACAGCACACGATACAATGAGCAGTTCTTC.

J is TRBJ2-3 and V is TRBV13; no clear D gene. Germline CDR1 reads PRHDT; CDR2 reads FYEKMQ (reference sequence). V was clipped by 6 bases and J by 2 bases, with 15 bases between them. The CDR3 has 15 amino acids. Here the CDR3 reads CASSYRGGPTDTQYF. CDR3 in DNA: TGTGCCAGCAGTTATCGCGGCGGCCCCACAGATACGCAGTATTTT.

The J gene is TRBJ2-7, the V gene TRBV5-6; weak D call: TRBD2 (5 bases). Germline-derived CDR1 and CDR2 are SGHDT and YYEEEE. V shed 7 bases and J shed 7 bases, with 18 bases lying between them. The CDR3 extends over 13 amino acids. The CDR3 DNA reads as TGTGCCAGCGCTAAGGTGGCCTCGGGGGAGCAGTACTTC. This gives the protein CASAKVASGEQYF. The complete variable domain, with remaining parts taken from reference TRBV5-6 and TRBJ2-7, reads DAGVTQSPTHLIKTRGQQVTLRCSPKSGHDTVSWYQQALGQGPQFIFQYYEEEERQRGNFPDRFSGHQFPNYSSELNVNALLLGDSALYLCASAKVASGEQYFGPGTRLTVT.

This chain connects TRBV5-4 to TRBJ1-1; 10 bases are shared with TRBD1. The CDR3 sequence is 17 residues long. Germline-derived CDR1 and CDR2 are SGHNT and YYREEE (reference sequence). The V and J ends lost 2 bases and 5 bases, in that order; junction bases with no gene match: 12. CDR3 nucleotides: TGTGCCAGCAGCTTTCCTTTCGGACAGGGGGTAGGGACTGAAGCTTTCTTT. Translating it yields CASSFPFGQGVGTEAFF.

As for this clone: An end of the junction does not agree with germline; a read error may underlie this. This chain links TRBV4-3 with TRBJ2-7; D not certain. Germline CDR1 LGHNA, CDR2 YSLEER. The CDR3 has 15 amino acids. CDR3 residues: CASSQATGESYEQYF. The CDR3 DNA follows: TGCGCCAGCAGTCAAGCAACCGGAGAGAGCTACGAGCAGTACTTC.